These 23 T cell receptor beta chains share one sample of origin, sequenced in a study of regulatory T cells in long-lasting Graves disease. Time point indicated: newly diagnosed GD, antithyroid drugs for less than 3 months. The TCR library was prepared using RNA isolated from PBMCs. According to the study, TCR beta libraries were built with iRepertoire HTBI primers and CDR3-region Arm-PCR. TCRdb re-called the multiplex PCR reads with MiXCR, one entry per CDR3 protein. The table includes hundreds of thousands of distinct CDR3 sequences, roughly 15% detected once. These data are also associated with another study on T cells in Graves' hyperthyroidism and ophthalmopathy.

Specimen: peripheral blood mononuclear cells (PBMCs), collected at new diagnosis, from a patient treated with antithyroid drugs. The receptors originated from a woman younger than 45 with Graves disease.

This chain uses TRBV10-3 with TRBJ1-1; the D gene is possibly TRBD1 (6 bases). Germline CDR1 ENHRY, CDR2 SYGVKD. The CDR3 runs 14 residues. Between the trimmed V and J ends, which lost 1 base and 8 bases, there was a span of 14 bases. The CDR3 region is CAISEYRELREAFF. CDR3 nucleotides: TGTGCCATCAGTGAGTACAGGGAGCTCAGGGAAGCTTTCTTT.

This clonotype was picked up many times. The gene calls are TRBV13 and TRBJ2-7, with TRBD1 identical over 7 bases. Germline CDR1 PRHDT, CDR2 FYEKMQ (reference sequence). Unmatched junction bases numbered 6, after V lost 5 bases and J lost 2 bases. This CDR3 comprises 14 residues. CDR3 sequence (DNA): TGTGCCAGCAGCGCCGCCGGACAGGCCTACGAGCAGTACTTC. Its translation is CASSAAGQAYEQYF.

In DNA form, the CDR3 reads TGTGCCAGCAGTTTTCCCCCATACGACAATGAGCAGTTCTTC. It translates to CASSFPPYDNEQFF. The chain combines TRBV2 with TRBJ2-1; D unclear. V was pared by 5 bases and J by 5 bases, with 13 bases between. This CDR3 contains 14 residues. Germline V gene data show CDR1 as SNHLY and CDR2 as FYNNEI.

This chain links TRBV5-1 with TRBJ1-1; 8 bases align to TRBD1. Trimming removed 7 bases from V and 6 bases from J; junction bases left unmatched: 8. The germline V gene encodes CDR1 SGHRS and CDR2 YFSETQ. The CDR3 runs 13 residues. The CDR3 protein is CASAPRQGPEAFF. The CDR3 coding sequence is TGCGCCAGCGCTCCACGACAGGGGCCTGAAGCTTTCTTT.

This clonotype was seen repeatedly, ten times or more. The rearrangement uses TRBV18 and TRBJ2-7; TRBD2 matches 7 bases. Per germline, CDR1 KGHSH and CDR2 LQKENI. J lost 5 bases, V lost 3 bases, and 1 base had no gene match. The CDR3 runs to 12 residues. The CDR3 region is CASSPAGDEQYF. The DNA of the CDR3 is TGTGCCAGCTCACCGGCGGGGGACGAGCAGTACTTC.

The chain employs TRBV11-2 and TRBJ2-3; D is perhaps TRBD1 (5 bases). The V end lost 4 bases, the J end lost 4 bases, and 21 bases lay between the germline ends. The CDR3 runs 17 residues. CDR1 and CDR2 from the germline V gene are SGHAT and FQNNGV. The CDR3 is CASSSLGALGLPDTQYF. CDR3 DNA: TGTGCCAGCAGCTCCTTAGGGGCCCTTGGGCTGCCAGATACGCAGTATTTT.

The table lists this clonotype with many counts. V gene TRBV2 combines with J gene TRBJ1-1; D call uncertain. CDR3 length: 10 residues. Germline loops: CDR1 SNHLY, CDR2 FYNNEI. V lost 6 bases to trimming and J lost 11 bases, with 10 bases between them. DNA for the CDR3: TGTGCCAGCAGAGGTTCGGGGGCTTTCTTT. This gives the protein CASRGSGAFF.

The chain links TRBV20-1 to TRBJ2-7; D is tentatively TRBD1 or TRBD2 (5 bases each). The V end lost 0 bases, the J end lost 6 bases, and 12 bases lay between the germline ends. This CDR3 comprises 13 residues. Germline CDR1 reads DFQATT; CDR2 reads SNEGSKA (reference sequence). CDR3 in DNA: TGCAGTGCTAGAGACACTAAGAGGGGCGAGCAGTACTTC. Amino acid sequence: CSARDTKRGEQYF.

V usage is TRBV20-1 and J usage is TRBJ1-5; D unclear. Per germline, CDR1 DFQATT and CDR2 SNEGSKA (reference sequence). V was clipped by 3 bases and J by 1 base, with 7 bases between them. CDR3 length: 13 residues. CDR3 sequence: CSASAESNQPQHF. The CDR3 bases are TGCAGTGCTAGCGCAGAAAGCAATCAGCCCCAGCATTTT.

The chain employs TRBV11-2 and TRBJ2-2, with 8 bases identical to TRBD1. The length of the CDR3 is 18 residues. J lost 3 bases, V lost 3 bases, and 12 bases had no gene match. Germline CDR1 reads SGHAT; CDR2 reads FQNNGV. In DNA, the CDR3 is TGTGCCAGCAGCTTGGCCCTAGGACGGACAGGGTACACCGGGGAGCTGTTTTTT. Translation gives CASSLALGRTGYTGELFF.

In regard to this clonotype: A much larger clone differs from this one at a single base, so this may be a read error. The rearrangement joins TRBV11-2 to TRBJ2-7; 10 nucleotides line up with TRBD2. V was clipped by 2 bases and J by 3 bases; unmatched bases: 4. Germline V gene sequence: CDR1 SGHAT, CDR2 FQNNGV. The CDR3 is made up of 15 amino acids. CDR3 residues: CASSLLAGEIYEQYF. The CDR3 DNA follows: TGTGCCAGCAGCTTACTAGCGGGAGAGATCTACGAGCAGTACTTC. The whole variable domain, filled in from reference TRBV11-2 and TRBJ2-7, reads EAGVAQSPRYKIIEKRQSVAFWCNPISGHATLYWYQQILGQGPKLLIQFQNNGVVDDSQLPKDRFSAERLKGVDSTLKIQPAKLEDSAVYLCASSLLAGEIYEQYFGPGTRLTVT.

This clonotype has just one count. A much larger clone differs by one base, so this may be a read error. The chain carries TRBV20-1 and TRBJ1-1; a weak D match, TRBD1 (5 bases). The CDR3 extends over 13 amino acids. From germline, CDR1 is DFQATT and CDR2 SNEGSKA (reference sequence). The CDR3 DNA reads TGCAGTGCCGACAGATCCCTAAACACTGAAGCTCTCTTT. Amino acids: CSADRSLNTEALF.

At least ten counts were recorded for this clonotype. This chain links TRBV19 with TRBJ1-5; D uncertain. Trimming left V 6 bases short and J 1 base short, with 16 bases between. The length of the CDR3 is 16 residues. Germline V gene sequence: CDR1 LNHDA, CDR2 SQIVND (reference sequence). The DNA for the CDR3 is TGTGCCAGTAGACACAATCATCAACTCAGCAATCAGCCCCAGCATTTT. Amino acid sequence: CASRHNHQLSNQPQHF.

This clonotype was seen more than once but under ten times. This chain joins TRBV10-3 and TRBJ2-1; 14 bases align to TRBD2. V dropped 0 bases and J dropped 2; count of bases not matched to a gene: 3. Per the germline V gene, CDR1 is ENHRY and CDR2 is SYGVKD. The CDR3 consists of 18 residues. CDR3 in DNA: TGTGCCATCAGTGAGTCGAGACTAGCGGGAGGGCCCTACAATGAGCAGTTCTTC. Translated, it gives CAISESRLAGGPYNEQFF.

There are many counts of this clonotype. CDR3 DNA sequence: TGTGCCAGCAGTCCTCAGCGGGGGGGCGGTGGTACGCAGTATTTT. This codes for CASSPQRGGGGTQYF. The rearrangement joins TRBV28 to TRBJ2-3; 10 bases are shared with TRBD2. The CDR3 is 15 amino acids. V was pared by 5 bases and J by 8 bases, with 10 bases of the junction left unmatched. Germline V lookup: CDR1 MDHEN, CDR2 SYDVKM.

This clonotype came up many times. V gene TRBV19 combines with J gene TRBJ1-1; 9 bases agree with TRBD1. The CDR3 is 17 amino acids. V was pared by 7 bases and J by 3 bases, with 15 bases of the junction left unmatched. Germline V CDR1 and CDR2: LNHDA, SQIVND (reference sequence). The CDR3 spells CASNQTPRTGEDTEAFF. DNA for the CDR3: TGTGCCAGTAACCAAACCCCGCGGACAGGGGAGGACACTGAAGCTTTCTTT. The complete variable domain, with remaining parts taken from reference TRBV19 and TRBJ1-1, reads DGGITQSPKYLFRKEGQNVTLSCEQNLNHDAMYWYRQDPGQGLRLIYYSQIVNDFQKGDIAEGYSVSREKKESFPLTVTSAQKNPTAFYLCASNQTPRTGEDTEAFFGQGTRLTVV.

This clonotype was detected ten times or more. The chain carries TRBV24-1 and TRBJ1-1; weak D call: TRBD1 (5 bases). The CDR3 runs to 13 residues. The V end was cut by 4 bases, the J end by 3 bases, with 8 bases between. Germline values: CDR1 KGHDR, CDR2 SFDVKD. CDR3 sequence reads: CATSDWGDTEAFF. The CDR3 DNA sequence: TGTGCCACCAGTGACTGGGGGGACACTGAAGCTTTCTTT.

With regard to this clonotype: This may be a read error: a much more frequent sequence differs by one nucleotide. This chain links TRBV5-1 with TRBJ2-2; D perhaps matches TRBD2 (5 bases). CDR1 and CDR2 from the germline V gene are SGHRS and YFSETQ. The CDR3 has 16 amino acids. Trimming removed 4 bases at V and 5 bases at J, with 18 bases between. The chain's CDR3 is CASSPAGSDLTGELFF. CDR3 sequence (DNA): TGCGCCAGCAGCCCCGCTGGGAGTGATCTGACCGGGGAGCTGTTTTTT.

There are many counts of this clonotype. This rearrangement joins TRBV6-1 to TRBJ2-2, with TRBD2 matching over 8 bases. CDR1 is MNHNS, CDR2 SASEGT, per germline. The V and J ends lost 8 bases and 4 bases, in that order; junction bases with no gene match: 9. The CDR3 runs to 15 residues. The chain's CDR3 is CASQSGTSVTGELFF. The CDR3 DNA sequence: TGTGCCAGCCAATCTGGGACTAGTGTCACCGGGGAGCTGTTTTTT.

This chain joins TRBV7-9 and TRBJ1-2; weak D call: TRBD1 (6 bases). CDR1 is SEHNR, CDR2 FQNEAQ, per germline (reference sequence). The CDR3 loop spans 15 amino acids. V lost 5 bases and J 6 bases, leaving 19 bases between the germline ends. As DNA, the CDR3 is TGTGCCAGCAGCCAGTCGGGGGGCAGGGTAAATGGCTACACCTTC. Amino acid sequence: CASSQSGGRVNGYTF.

This clonotype was counted many times. The J gene is TRBJ1-2, the V gene TRBV7-2; D remains ambiguous. The CDR3 has 13 residues. Trimming removed 2 bases from V and 2 bases from J, with 6 bases in between. Germline CDR1 and CDR2: SGHTA and FQGNSA. In DNA form, the CDR3 reads TGTGCCAGCAGCTTAATCATAAACTATGGCTACACCTTC. Translating it yields CASSLIINYGYTF.

In this sample, this clonotype turned up many times. This sequence joins TRBV28 and TRBJ1-5; 8 bases match TRBD1. Losses at the gene ends were 8 bases for V and 0 bases for J; bases not matched to a gene: 9. Germline assignment: CDR1 MDHEN and CDR2 SYDVKM. This CDR3 contains 16 residues. The CDR3 is CASVQGGAYSNQPQHF. DNA for the CDR3: TGTGCCAGCGTACAGGGGGGCGCTTATAGCAATCAGCCCCAGCATTTT.

This clonotype has ten or more counts. This chain links TRBV12-3 or TRBV12-4 with TRBJ2-1; D call uncertain. Trimming removed 5 bases from V and 5 bases from J, with 16 bases in between. The CDR3 runs to 15 residues. The DNA of the CDR3 is TGTGCCAGCAGTCCTCCGAACGGGCCCAACAATGAGCAGTTCTTC. Translating it yields CASSPPNGPNNEQFF.